This T cell receptor (beta chain) was recorded in a study of T-cell reconstitution after alpha-beta-depleted transplantation in children. Unique molecular identifiers were incorporated into the prepared TCRbeta library. TCRdb called the PCR reads again in MiXCR, with one record for every CDR3 protein. The sample has hundreds of thousands of distinct CDR3 sequences, about 9.2% seen once. This CDR3 is built from 14 residues. Trimming stripped 6 bases from V and 1 base from J, with 12 bases between. Germline values: CDR1 WSHSY, CDR2 SAAADI. This clonotype was counted at least ten times. V usage is TRBV10-2 and J usage is TRBJ1-1, with D possibly TRBD1 on 5 matching bases. The sequenced sample was PBMCs from the stem cell graft donor, obtained from the stem cell graft. The receptor comes from a human donor who donated a stem cell graft to a child with acute lymphoblastic leukemia. CDR3 loop: CASSYRPRNTEAFF. The DNA of the CDR3 is TGCGCCAGCAGCTACAGGCCCAGGAACACTGAAGCTTTCTTT.